Following are 25 T cell receptor beta chains from one sample sequenced in a study of T cell repertoires in cytomegalovirus infection. From the reads, TCRdb called clonotypes with MiXCR, one entry per CDR3 protein. The repertoire holds roughly 230,000 distinct CDR3 sequences, approximately 7% seen once, with about 6.3% in the top ten. The sample consisted of PBMCs. The origin of the receptors is a human donor in good health (CMV status not recorded). Some clones in this sample may be carry-over from other donors' samples.

The chain couples TRBV4-3 to TRBJ2-1; 8 bases are shared with TRBD2. Germline-derived CDR1 and CDR2 are LGHNA and YSLEER. This CDR3 comprises 19 residues. V dropped 0 bases and J dropped 2; count of bases not matched to a gene: 12. The CDR3 bases are TGCGCCAGCAGCCAAGATGGCTCCGGGAGGGGGAGAACCTACAATGAGCAGTTCTTC. Translated: CASSQDGSGRGRTYNEQFF.

The chain links TRBV6-1 to TRBJ2-4; D gene uncertain. The CDR3 is 12 amino acids. Trimming took off 4 bases at V and 11 bases at J, with 12 bases between the two ends. The germline V gene has CDR1 MNHNS and CDR2 SASEGT. The CDR3 here is CASSGWFDLQYF. The CDR3 coding sequence is TGTGCCAGCAGTGGCTGGTTTGATCTTCAGTACTTC.

This clonotype was recorded at least ten times. This rearrangement joins TRBV29-1 to TRBJ2-3; tentative D call: TRBD2 (7 bases). The CDR3 has 15 amino acids. Germline CDR1 SQVTM, CDR2 ANQGSEA. With 6 bases removed from V and 4 bases from J, the gap between germline ends came to 20 bases. The CDR3: CSVRREGGQADTQYF. The CDR3 DNA reads as TGCAGCGTCCGGAGGGAGGGGGGGCAGGCAGATACGCAGTATTTT.

This clonotype was detected many times. This rearrangement joins TRBV7-2 to TRBJ1-2, with 8 nucleotides matching TRBD1. The CDR3 loop spans 15 amino acids. J lost 4 bases, V lost 2 bases, and 6 bases had no gene match. CDR1 is SGHTA and CDR2 is FQGNSA in the germline V gene. As DNA, the CDR3 is TGTGCCAGCAGCTTAATTCAGGGGGCTCTCTATGGCTACACCTTC. It specifies CASSLIQGALYGYTF.

The sample holds many counts of this clonotype. The gene calls are TRBV29-1 and TRBJ2-7; D is perhaps TRBD2 (5 bases). Germline V gene sequence: CDR1 SQVTM, CDR2 ANQGSEA. This CDR3 spans 12 amino acids. V dropped 4 bases and J dropped 4 bases, with 11 bases sitting between them. The CDR3 protein is CSVVSSSYEQYF. For the CDR3, the DNA is TGCAGCGTTGTTTCTAGCAGTTACGAGCAGTACTTC.

In its sample, this clonotype was seen many times. This sequence joins TRBV6-2 or TRBV6-3 and TRBJ2-3; perhaps TRBD2 as D (5 bases). CDR1 MNHEY and CDR2 SVGEGT come from the germline V gene. V lost 7 bases, J lost 0 bases, and 17 bases lay in between. CDR3 length: 16 amino acids. CDR3 sequence: CASTPVAPGSTDTQYF. CDR3 bases: TGTGCCAGCACCCCGGTCGCTCCGGGGAGCACAGATACGCAGTATTTT.

This clonotype was counted ten times or more. V is TRBV6-2 or TRBV6-3 and J is TRBJ2-7; either TRBD1 or TRBD2 may fit D (5 bases each). In germline, CDR1 is MNHEY, CDR2 SVGEGT. The CDR3 consists of 14 residues. Trimming took off 5 bases at V and 4 bases at J, with 15 bases between the two ends. This chain's CDR3 is CASSHPGPSYEQYF. CDR3 nucleotide sequence: TGTGCCAGCAGTCACCCGGGACCATCATACGAGCAGTACTTC.

This clonotype was recorded at least ten times. This chain joins TRBV10-3 and TRBJ2-1; 8 bases line up with TRBD1. The trim removed 7 bases at V and 5 bases at J, leaving 4 bases unmatched. This CDR3 region has 13 residues. CDR1 and CDR2 from the germline V gene are ENHRY and SYGVKD. For the CDR3, the DNA is TGTGCCATCACGGGACAGGTGAACAATGAGCAGTTCTTC. Translated: CAITGQVNNEQFF.

Many counts were recorded for this clonotype. Here the CDR3 reads CASSERAVLGADTF. The CDR3 nucleotides are TGTGCCAGCAGTGAACGGGCAGTATTGGGCGCGGACACCTTC. The chain carries TRBV2 and TRBJ1-2; D is ambiguous. V gave up 2 bases and J gave up 12 bases, with 19 bases separating them. The germline CDR1 and CDR2 sequences are SNHLY and FYNNEI. CDR3 length: 14 residues.

This chain uses TRBV5-1 with TRBJ2-3; TRBD2 aligns across 13 bases. Losses at the gene ends were 3 bases for V and 1 base for J; bases not matched to a gene: 2. Looked up from germline, CDR1 is SGHRS and CDR2 is YFSETQ. There are 16 residues in the CDR3. CDR3 in DNA: TGCGCCAGCAGCTCCGGGACTAGCGGGGGCACAGATACGCAGTATTTT. This encodes CASSSGTSGGTDTQYF.

Ten or more counts support this clonotype. The genes are TRBV7-2 and TRBJ2-5; the match to TRBD1 covers 9 bases. The CDR3 is 14 amino acids. V was pared by 4 bases and J by 2 bases, with 2 bases of the junction left unmatched. Germline values: CDR1 SGHTA, CDR2 FQGNSA. CDR3 in DNA: TGTGCCAGCAGCTCACAGGGGGCACAAGAGACCCAGTACTTC. Its translation is CASSSQGAQETQYF.

This clonotype was observed at least ten times. The CDR3 loop reads CSVEDGTEAFF. CDR3 DNA sequence: TGCAGCGTTGAAGACGGGACTGAAGCTTTCTTT. This chain connects TRBV29-1 to TRBJ1-1; D is uncertain. The CDR3 has 11 residues. V was cut by 0 bases and J by 5 bases, with 4 bases left in between. CDR1 is SQVTM, CDR2 ANQGSEA, per germline.

This clonotype was counted many times. CDR3 DNA: TGTGCCAGCAGTCTGTTAGGGGGATCCGAAGCTTTCTTT. This gives the protein CASSLLGGSEAFF. The chain recombines TRBV28 with TRBJ1-1, with a weak D call TRBD1 (6 bases). V lost 5 bases and J lost 8, with 15 bases in between. CDR1 and CDR2 (germline): MDHEN, SYDVKM. There are 13 residues in the CDR3.

This clonotype was found many times. This chain links TRBV7-2 with TRBJ1-4, with 11 positions matching TRBD1. The CDR3 has 16 amino acids. Unmatched junction bases numbered 8, after V lost 1 base and J lost 10 bases. Germline V gene data show CDR1 as SGHTA and CDR2 as FQGNSA. CDR3 region: CASSLVVRTGGGKLFF. CDR3 nucleotide sequence: TGTGCCAGCAGCTTAGTGGTCCGGACAGGGGGCGGAAAACTGTTTTTT.

This clonotype has a count of ten or more. The chain recombines TRBV12-3 or TRBV12-4 with TRBJ2-2, with TRBD2 matching 12 bases. This CDR3 has 17 amino acids. The junction had 10 bases not matched to a gene; V was cut back by 4 bases and J by 7 bases. The CDR3 DNA follows: TGTGCCAGCAGTTCGCCTAGCGGGGGGGCCGTCGGCGGGGAGCTGTTTTTT. It codes for CASSSPSGGAVGGELFF.

This clonotype appeared many times. The rearrangement joins TRBV4-1 to TRBJ2-1, with D maybe TRBD2 (5 bases). Germline assignment: CDR1 MGHRA and CDR2 YSYEKL. This CDR3 region has 15 residues. Trimming left V 5 bases short and J 0 bases short, with 11 bases between. CDR3 coding DNA: TGCGCCAGCAGCTTCATGGGGAGCTCCTACAATGAGCAGTTCTTC. This gives the protein CASSFMGSSYNEQFF.

The genes are TRBV20-1 and TRBJ2-3, with a tentative D call TRBD2 (5 bases). CDR3 size: 15 residues. Trimming took 3 bases from V and 1 from J, leaving 14 bases between them. The V gene's germline CDR1 is DFQATT and CDR2 SNEGSKA (reference sequence). The CDR3 region is CSASPFSRGTDTQYF. Written as DNA, the CDR3 is TGCAGTGCTAGCCCTTTCTCGCGGGGCACAGATACGCAGTATTTT.

This clonotype was counted many times. The chain uses TRBV11-3 and TRBJ1-1; D is unclear. Germline V gene data show CDR1 as SGHNT and CDR2 as YENEEA. V lost 5 bases to trimming and J lost 1 base, with 5 bases between them. This CDR3 region has 12 residues. The CDR3 protein is CASSGWNTEAFF. In DNA, the CDR3 is TGTGCCAGCAGCGGATGGAACACTGAAGCTTTCTTT.

This clonotype was found many times. The rearrangement links TRBV7-2 to TRBJ2-7; perhaps D is TRBD1 or TRBD2 (6 bases each). The germline V gene encodes CDR1 SGHTA and CDR2 FQGNSA. The CDR3 totals 16 residues. V shed 2 bases and J shed 3 bases, with 17 bases lying between them. The CDR3 region has the DNA TGTGCCAGCAGCTTATGGGGTGGGGGGCAGCGCTACGAGCAGTACTTC. Translating it yields CASSLWGGGQRYEQYF.

With respect to this clonotype: This clone may be a read error of a much larger clone one base away. The V and J genes are TRBV29-1 and TRBJ2-7; a possible D gene is TRBD1 (5 bases). The CDR3 is made up of 14 amino acids. The V end was cut by 6 bases, the J end by 7 bases, with 22 bases between. The germline V gene encodes CDR1 SQVTM and CDR2 ANQGSEA. The CDR3 bases are TGCAGCGTCGGTCAGGGCCCCGGGTCAGGGGAGCAGTACTTC. Its translation is CSVGQGPGSGEQYF.

This clonotype was found many times. The rearrangement uses TRBV7-2 and TRBJ2-7; D is unclear. Germline CDR1 and CDR2: SGHTA and FQGNSA. V lost 2 bases to trimming and J lost 5 bases, with 16 bases between them. This CDR3 region has 15 residues. In DNA, the CDR3 is TGTGCCAGCAGCTTAACGGCGAATACTTTCGACGAGCAGTACTTC. Amino acid sequence: CASSLTANTFDEQYF.

The chain couples TRBV5-6 to TRBJ1-6; D might be TRBD1 (6 bases). From germline, CDR1 is SGHDT and CDR2 YYEEEE. The CDR3 is 15 residues long. V lost 4 bases and J lost 4, with 12 bases in between. The CDR3 protein is CASSRQTGYNSPLHF. CDR3 DNA: TGTGCCAGCAGCCGGCAGACAGGTTATAATTCACCCCTCCACTTT.

This clonotype has a count of ten or more. The rearrangement links TRBV6-2 or TRBV6-3 to TRBJ1-4; D is uncertain. CDR3 size: 15 residues. Per the germline V gene, CDR1 is MNHEY and CDR2 is SVGEGT. The ends were cut back, 6 bases at V and 5 bases at J, with 16 bases in the middle. The CDR3 nucleotides read TGTGCCAGCAGGACCGTCCGGAAGACGAATGAAAAACTGTTTTTT. Residues: CASRTVRKTNEKLFF.

This clonotype appeared many times. The CDR3 bases are TGTGCCAGCAAATGGAGCCGGGACACCCCTCGCGAGCAGTACTTC. It yields the protein CASKWSRDTPREQYF. V usage is TRBV2 and J usage is TRBJ2-7; D may be TRBD1 (6 bases). Germline values: CDR1 SNHLY, CDR2 FYNNEI. V lost 7 bases and J lost 6, with 22 bases in between. This CDR3 comprises 15 residues.

There are many counts of this clonotype. This chain uses TRBV7-2 with TRBJ2-7, with D possibly being TRBD2 (7 bases). Germline V lookup: CDR1 SGHTA, CDR2 FQGNSA. The CDR3 has 15 amino acids. Trimming took 5 bases from V and 2 from J, leaving 16 bases between them. Written as DNA, the CDR3 is TGTGCCAGCAGCATTGGGGGGGGCCCTACCTACGAGCAGTACTTC. Its protein product is CASSIGGGPTYEQYF.